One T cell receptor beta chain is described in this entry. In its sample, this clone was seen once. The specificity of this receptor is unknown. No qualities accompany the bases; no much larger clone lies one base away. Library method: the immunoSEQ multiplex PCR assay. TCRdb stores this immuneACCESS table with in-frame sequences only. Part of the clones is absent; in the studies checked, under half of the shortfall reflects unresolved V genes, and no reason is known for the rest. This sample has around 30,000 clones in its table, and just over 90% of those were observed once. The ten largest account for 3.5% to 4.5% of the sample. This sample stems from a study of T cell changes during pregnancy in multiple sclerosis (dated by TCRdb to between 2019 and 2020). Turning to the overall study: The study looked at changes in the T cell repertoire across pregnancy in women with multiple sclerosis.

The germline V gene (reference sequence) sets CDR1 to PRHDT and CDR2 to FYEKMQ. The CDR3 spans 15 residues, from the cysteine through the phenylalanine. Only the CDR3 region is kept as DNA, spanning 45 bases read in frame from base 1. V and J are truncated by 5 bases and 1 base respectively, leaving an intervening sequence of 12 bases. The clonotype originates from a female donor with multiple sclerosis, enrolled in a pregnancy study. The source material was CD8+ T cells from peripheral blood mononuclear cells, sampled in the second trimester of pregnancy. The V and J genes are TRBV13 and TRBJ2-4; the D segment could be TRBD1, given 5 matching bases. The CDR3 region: CASSTRTLAKNIQYF. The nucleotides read TGTGCCAGCAGCACCCGGACACTTGCCAAAAACATTCAGTACTTC.